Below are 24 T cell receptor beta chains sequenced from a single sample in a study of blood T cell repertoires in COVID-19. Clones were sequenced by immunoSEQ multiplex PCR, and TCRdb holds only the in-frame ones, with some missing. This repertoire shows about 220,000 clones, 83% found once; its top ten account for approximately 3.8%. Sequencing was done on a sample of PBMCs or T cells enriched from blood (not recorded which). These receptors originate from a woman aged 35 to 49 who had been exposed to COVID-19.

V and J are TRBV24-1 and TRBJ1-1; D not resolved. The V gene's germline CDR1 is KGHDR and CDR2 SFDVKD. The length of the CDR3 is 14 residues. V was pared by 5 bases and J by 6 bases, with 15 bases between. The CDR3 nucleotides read TGTGCCACCAGTGGTGCTCCTAACCGGGCTGAAGCTTTCTTT. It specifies CATSGAPNRAEAFF.

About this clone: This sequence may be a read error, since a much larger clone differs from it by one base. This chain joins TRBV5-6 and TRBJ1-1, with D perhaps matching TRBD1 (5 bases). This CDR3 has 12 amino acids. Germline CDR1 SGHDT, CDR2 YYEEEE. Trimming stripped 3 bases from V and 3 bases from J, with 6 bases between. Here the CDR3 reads CASSWGDTEAFF. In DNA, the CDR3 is TGTGCCAGCAGCTGGGGGGACACTGAAGCTTTCTTT. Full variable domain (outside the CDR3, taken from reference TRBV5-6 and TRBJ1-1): DAGVTQSPTHLIKTRGQQVTLRCSPKSGHDTVSWYQQALGQGPQFIFQYYEEEERQRGNFPDRFSGHQFPNYSSELNVNALLLGDSALYLCASSWGDTEAFFGQGTRLTVV.

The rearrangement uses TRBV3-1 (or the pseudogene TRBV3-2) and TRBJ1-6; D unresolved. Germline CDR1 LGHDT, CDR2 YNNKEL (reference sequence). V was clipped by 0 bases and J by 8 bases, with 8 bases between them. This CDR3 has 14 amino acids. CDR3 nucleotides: TGTGCCAGCAGCCAAGAGGTCGGGGATTCACCCCTCCACTTT. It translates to CASSQEVGDSPLHF.

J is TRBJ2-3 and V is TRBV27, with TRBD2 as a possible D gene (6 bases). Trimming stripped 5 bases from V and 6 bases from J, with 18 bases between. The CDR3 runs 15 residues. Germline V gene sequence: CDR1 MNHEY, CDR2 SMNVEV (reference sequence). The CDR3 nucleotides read TGTGCCAGCAGTCCCCGAGGAGGGGTCCCCGATACGCAGTATTTT. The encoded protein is CASSPRGGVPDTQYF.

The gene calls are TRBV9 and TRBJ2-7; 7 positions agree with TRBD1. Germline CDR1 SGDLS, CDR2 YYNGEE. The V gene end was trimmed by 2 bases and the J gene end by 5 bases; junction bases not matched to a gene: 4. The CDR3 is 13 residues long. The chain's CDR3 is CASSVRGWDEQYF. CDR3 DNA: TGTGCCAGCAGCGTCAGGGGGTGGGACGAGCAGTACTTC.

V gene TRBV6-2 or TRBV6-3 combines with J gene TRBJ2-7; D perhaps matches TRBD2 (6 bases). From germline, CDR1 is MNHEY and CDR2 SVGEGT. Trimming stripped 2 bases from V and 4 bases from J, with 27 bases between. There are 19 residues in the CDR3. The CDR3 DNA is TGTGCCAGCAGTTACACGGCGGCGGGGCCGCCCCCCACACTTTACGAGCAGTACTTC. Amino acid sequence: CASSYTAAGPPPTLYEQYF.

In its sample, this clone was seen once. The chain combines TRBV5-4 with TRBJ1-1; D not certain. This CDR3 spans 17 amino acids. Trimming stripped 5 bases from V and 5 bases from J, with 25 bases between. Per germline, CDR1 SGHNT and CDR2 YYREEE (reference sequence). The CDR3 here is CASRVKAGSGLGTEAFF. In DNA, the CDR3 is TGTGCCAGCAGAGTAAAAGCGGGCAGCGGCTTGGGGACTGAAGCTTTCTTT.

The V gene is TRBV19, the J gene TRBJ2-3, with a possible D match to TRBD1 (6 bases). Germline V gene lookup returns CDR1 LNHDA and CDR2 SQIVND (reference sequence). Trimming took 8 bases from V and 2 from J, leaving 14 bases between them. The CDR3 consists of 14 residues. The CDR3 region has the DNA TGTGCCAGTTCTCGGGACACCTACACAGATACGCAGTATTTT. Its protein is CASSRDTYTDTQYF.

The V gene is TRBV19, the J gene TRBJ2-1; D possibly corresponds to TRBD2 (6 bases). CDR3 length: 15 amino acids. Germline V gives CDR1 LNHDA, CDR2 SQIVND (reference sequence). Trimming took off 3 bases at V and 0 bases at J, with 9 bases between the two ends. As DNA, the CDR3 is TGTGCCAGTAGTATGCGGGGAAGCTCCTACAATGAGCAGTTCTTC. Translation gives CASSMRGSSYNEQFF.

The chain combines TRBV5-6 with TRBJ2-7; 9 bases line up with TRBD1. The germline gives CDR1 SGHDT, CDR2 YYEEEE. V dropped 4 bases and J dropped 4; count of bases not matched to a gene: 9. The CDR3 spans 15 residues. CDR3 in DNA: TGTGCCAGCAGCCGACGGACAGGGGTTAGGTACGAGCAGTACTTC. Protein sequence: CASSRRTGVRYEQYF.

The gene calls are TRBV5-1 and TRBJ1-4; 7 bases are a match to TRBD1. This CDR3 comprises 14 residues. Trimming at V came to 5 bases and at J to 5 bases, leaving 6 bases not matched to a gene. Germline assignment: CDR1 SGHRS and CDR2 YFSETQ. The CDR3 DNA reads TGCGCCAGCAGTACGGGACAGAGGAATGAAAAACTGTTTTTT. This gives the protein CASSTGQRNEKLFF.

The CDR3 loop is CASSLSQNRGRRTGELFF. CDR3 sequence (DNA): TGTGCCAGCAGCTTGTCCCAAAACAGGGGGCGGAGAACCGGGGAGCTGTTTTTT. The chain employs TRBV5-4 and TRBJ2-2; 9 bases map to TRBD1. J lost 5 bases, V lost 1 base, and 12 bases had no gene match. The germline V gene encodes CDR1 SGHNT and CDR2 YYREEE (reference sequence). The CDR3 length is 18 residues. Based on the CDR3 plus reference TRBV5-4 and TRBJ2-2, the full variable domain is ETGVTQSPTHLIKTRGQQVTLRCSSQSGHNTVSWYQQALGQGPQFIFQYYREEENGRGNFPPRFSGLQFPNYSSELNVNALELDDSALYLCASSLSQNRGRRTGELFFGEGSRLTVL.

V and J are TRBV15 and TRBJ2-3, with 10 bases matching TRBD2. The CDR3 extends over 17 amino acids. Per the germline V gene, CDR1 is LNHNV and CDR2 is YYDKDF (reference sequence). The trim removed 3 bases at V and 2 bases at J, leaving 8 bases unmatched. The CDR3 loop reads CATSSPSTSGVTDTQYF. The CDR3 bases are TGTGCCACCAGCAGCCCCTCAACTAGCGGGGTCACAGATACGCAGTATTTT.

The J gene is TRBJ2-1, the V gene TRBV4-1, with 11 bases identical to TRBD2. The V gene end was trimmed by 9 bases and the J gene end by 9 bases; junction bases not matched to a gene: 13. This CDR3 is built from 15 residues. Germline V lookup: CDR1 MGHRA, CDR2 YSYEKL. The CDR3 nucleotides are TGCGCCAGTCAACTAGCTAGCGGGGGGCTCATTGAGCAGTTCTTC. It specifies CASQLASGGLIEQFF.

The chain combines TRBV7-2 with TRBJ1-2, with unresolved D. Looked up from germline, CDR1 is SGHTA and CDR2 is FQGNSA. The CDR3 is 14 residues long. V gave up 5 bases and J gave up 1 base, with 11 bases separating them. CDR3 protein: CASSPTRGNYGYTF. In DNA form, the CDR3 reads TGTGCCAGCAGCCCTACTCGGGGTAACTATGGCTACACCTTC.

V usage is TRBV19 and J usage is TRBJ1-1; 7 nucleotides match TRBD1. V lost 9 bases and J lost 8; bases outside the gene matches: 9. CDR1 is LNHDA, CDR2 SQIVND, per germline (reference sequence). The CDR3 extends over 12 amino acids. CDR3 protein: CASRQGGMEAFF. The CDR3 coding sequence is TGTGCCAGCCGGCAGGGGGGAATGGAAGCTTTCTTT.

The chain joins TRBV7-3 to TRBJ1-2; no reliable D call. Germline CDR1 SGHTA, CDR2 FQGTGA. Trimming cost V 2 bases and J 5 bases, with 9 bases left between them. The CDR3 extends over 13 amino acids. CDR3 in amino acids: CASSLGQEYGYTF. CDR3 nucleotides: TGTGCCAGCAGCTTAGGGCAGGAATATGGCTACACCTTC. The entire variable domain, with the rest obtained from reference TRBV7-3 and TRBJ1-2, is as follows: GAGVSQTPSNKVTEKGKYVELRCDPISGHTALYWYRQSLGQGPEFLIYFQGTGAADDSGLPNDRFFAVRPEGSVSTLKIQRTERGDSAVYLCASSLGQEYGYTFGSGTRLTVV.

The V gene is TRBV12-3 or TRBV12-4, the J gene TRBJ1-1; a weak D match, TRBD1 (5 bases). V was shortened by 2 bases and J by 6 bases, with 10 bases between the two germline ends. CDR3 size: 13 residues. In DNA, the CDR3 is TGTGCCAGCAGTTTACGGCCGGGGGCTGAAGCTTTCTTT. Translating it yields CASSLRPGAEAFF.

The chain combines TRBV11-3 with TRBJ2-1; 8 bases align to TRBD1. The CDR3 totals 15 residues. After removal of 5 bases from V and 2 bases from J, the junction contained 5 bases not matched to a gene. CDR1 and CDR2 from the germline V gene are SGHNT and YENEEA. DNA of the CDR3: TGTGCCAGCAGCCCCGGACAGGGTCCCTACAATGAGCAGTTCTTC. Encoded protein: CASSPGQGPYNEQFF.

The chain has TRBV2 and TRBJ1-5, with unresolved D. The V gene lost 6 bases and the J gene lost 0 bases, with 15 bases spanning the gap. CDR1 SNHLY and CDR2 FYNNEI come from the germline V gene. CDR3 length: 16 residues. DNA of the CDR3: TGTGCCAGCAGGAACGGAGGAGGGTTTAGCAATCAGCCCCAGCATTTT. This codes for CASRNGGGFSNQPQHF.

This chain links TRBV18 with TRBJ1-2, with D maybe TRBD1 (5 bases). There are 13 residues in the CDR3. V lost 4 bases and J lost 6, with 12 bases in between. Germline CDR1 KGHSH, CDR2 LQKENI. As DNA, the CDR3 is TGTGCCAGCTCACACTCCAGGGATGATGGCTACACCTTC. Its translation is CASSHSRDDGYTF.

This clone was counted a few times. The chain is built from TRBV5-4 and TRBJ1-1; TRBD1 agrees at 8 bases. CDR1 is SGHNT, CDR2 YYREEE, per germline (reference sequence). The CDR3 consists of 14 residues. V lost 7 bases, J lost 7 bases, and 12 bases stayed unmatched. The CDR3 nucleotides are TGTGCCAGCGGAGTCAGGGGGCGCGATAATGAAGCTTTCTTT. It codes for CASGVRGRDNEAFF.

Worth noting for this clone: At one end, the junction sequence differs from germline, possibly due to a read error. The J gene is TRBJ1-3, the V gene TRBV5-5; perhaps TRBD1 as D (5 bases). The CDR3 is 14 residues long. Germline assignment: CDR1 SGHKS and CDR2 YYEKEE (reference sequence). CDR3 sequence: CASRIIPLGDSGDF. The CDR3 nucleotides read TGTGCCAGCAGAATAATTCCCCTGGGGGACTCCGGGGATTTT.

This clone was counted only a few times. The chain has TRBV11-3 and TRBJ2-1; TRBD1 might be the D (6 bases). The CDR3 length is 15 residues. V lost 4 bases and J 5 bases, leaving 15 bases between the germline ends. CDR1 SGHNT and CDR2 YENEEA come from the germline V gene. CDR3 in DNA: TGTGCCAGCAGCTCTCGGGGCAGGGGTGACAATGAGCAGTTCTTC. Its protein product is CASSSRGRGDNEQFF.